The 6 T cell receptor beta chains listed next were all sequenced from one sample in a study of blood T cell repertoires in COVID-19. This table comes from immunoSEQ multiplex PCR, and its TCRdb copy is limited to in-frame clones, with some not included. The data contain around 250,000 clones, 86% of them singletons. The sample consisted of peripheral blood. These receptors came from a man younger than 40 who had recovered from COVID-19.

This rearrangement joins TRBV6-6 to TRBJ2-7, with 7 bases identical to TRBD2. CDR1 is MNHNY, CDR2 SVGAGI, per germline (reference sequence). J was trimmed by 7 bases and V by 4 bases; bases with no gene match: 13. CDR3 size: 15 residues. The CDR3 reads CASSSPAGRAGEQYF. For the CDR3, the DNA is TGTGCCAGCAGTTCCCCCGCGGGGAGGGCCGGGGAGCAGTACTTC.

This sequence joins TRBV11-2 and TRBJ1-2; D ambiguous. Per germline, CDR1 SGHAT and CDR2 FQNNGV. The V and J ends lost 1 base and 0 bases respectively, with 9 bases between them. CDR3 length: 15 amino acids. DNA for the CDR3: TGTGCCAGCAGCTTAGGTTACGGAGCTAACTATGGCTACACCTTC. Its translation is CASSLGYGANYGYTF.

This chain connects TRBV5-4 to TRBJ1-1; TRBD1 agrees at 8 bases. V gave up 4 bases and J gave up 4 bases; unmatched junction bases: 6. Germline V gene sequence: CDR1 SGHNT, CDR2 YYREEE (reference sequence). The CDR3 sequence is 14 residues long. The CDR3 nucleotides are TGTGCCAGCAGCGGGACAGGAGGGAGCACTGAAGCTTTCTTT. Its protein product is CASSGTGGSTEAFF.

The rearrangement joins TRBV5-4 to TRBJ2-1; 11 bases map to TRBD2. From germline, CDR1 is SGHNT and CDR2 YYREEE (reference sequence). This CDR3 region has 19 residues. Trimming removed 3 bases from V and 0 bases from J; junction bases left unmatched: 11. CDR3 in DNA: TGTGCCAGCAGCTCTTTAGCGGGGGGGGTTGAGCCCTCCTACAATGAGCAGTTCTTC. This encodes CASSSLAGGVEPSYNEQFF.

With regard to this clone: An end of the junction differs from the germline gene, which may be a read error. The V and J genes are TRBV6-6 and TRBJ1-1; possible D gene TRBD1, 6 bases. CDR1 and CDR2 (germline): MNHNY, SVGAGI (reference sequence). The CDR3 is 14 residues long. CDR3 in amino acids: CASSNDRTNIEAFF. The CDR3 region has the DNA TGTGCCAGCAGTAACGACAGGACGAACATTGAAGCTTTCTTT.

This chain links TRBV5-1 with TRBJ2-1; TRBD1 matches at 10 bases. CDR1 is SGHRS, CDR2 YFSETQ, per germline. With V trimmed by 4 bases and J by 0 bases, 4 bases remained unmatched. The CDR3 contains 16 residues. CDR3 in DNA: TGCGCCAGCAGCATGGGACAGGGGAGCTCCTACAATGAGCAGTTCTTC. It translates to CASSMGQGSSYNEQFF.